This T cell receptor beta chain was sequenced during a study of a mutant IDH1 vaccine in newly diagnosed glioma (dated by TCRdb to the early 2020s). Context from the whole study: Vaccination was initiated 4-6 weeks after radiotherapy alone, or concurrently with temozolomide cycles in the chemotherapy-containing groups. Visit V12 was the week-35 safety follow-up and visit V13 was the week-47 end of study. Of the 25 to 35 treated patients, roughly 60% were male and approximately 40% were female, and a mean age of about 37 years was recorded. Peripheral blood was collected at six visits: V03 (baseline), V05, V07, V10, V12 and V13. For exploratory analyses, 25 treated patients had longitudinal TCRB deep sequencing done wherever samples were available. Prior to enrollment, standard therapy consisting of radiotherapy alone, temozolomide alone, or radiochemotherapy with temozolomide had been administered to patients, with the combination being received by most patients.

The germline V gene specifies SNHLY as CDR1 and FYNNEI as CDR2. V is cut back by 2 bases and J by 7 bases, with 8 bases in the junction unmatched. The CDR3 starts with the cysteine, ends with the phenylalanine, and has 15 residues. The DNA shown is the 45-base CDR3, in frame from base 1. This clone was counted a few times. Its cognate antigen has yet to be identified. Base qualities are not at hand, and no much larger clone is one base apart. The library was prepared using the immunoSEQ multiplex PCR assay. Rearranged TCR beta chain sequences were amplified with the hsTCRB Kit following the manufacturer's protocol. An Illumina MiSeq was used to sequence the TCRB libraries. Regarding the original processing steps: The proprietary platform of the kit vendor was used for demultiplexing, trimming and gene mapping. Entries here come from immuneACCESS through TCRdb and include only in-frame sequences with V and J called. Some clones fail to appear in such tables; in the studies checked, an unresolved V gene covers under half of the shortfall, and the cause of the remainder is unknown. D and trimming come from the DNA, and the V and J calls and clone size come from that table. The sample includes roughly 46,000 clones, with roughly 84% observed a single time. Of the sample, around 4% falls within the top ten clones.

The time point label, read with the paper, signifies: week 47, end of study. Each vaccine dose was 300 ug of a 20-mer mutant IDH1 peptide in Montanide, given subcutaneously with topical imiquimod. Eight vaccinations were administered to patients in weeks 1, 3, 5, 7, 11, 15, 19 and 23, corresponding to visits V03 through V10. Donors had newly diagnosed WHO grade 3 or 4 IDH1-mutant astrocytomas with loss of nuclear ATRX. The samples were drawn from NOA16, a multicentre, single-arm, open-label phase I trial in Germany that tested a mutant IDH1 peptide vaccine in humans for the first time. Genomic DNA for TCRB sequencing was extracted from EDTA blood using the DNeasy Blood and Tissue Kit. General study outcomes and caveats: Pseudoprogression seemed to be unrelated to changes in the top peripheral T cell clonotypes found by TCRB sequencing. PBMC samples for TCRB deep sequencing were selected based on availability. The authors stated that sample limitations prevented analyses of patient blood samples from being reproduced. Vaccine-induced immune responses across multiple MHC alleles were detected in approximately 94% of patients.

The sequencing here drew on PBMCs, taken from a glioma patient whose treatment included an IDH1 peptide vaccine. The source of this sequence is a woman aged 25-40 years with glioma. Some clones in this sample may be carry-over from other donors' samples. The chain employs TRBV2 and TRBJ2-3; 8 bases in between match TRBD2. The nucleotides read TGTGCCAGCAGTGAACCGGGAGGGCCTAGGAATACGCAGTATTTT. Its product reads: CASSEPGGPRNTQYF. Supplemented by the reference TRBV2 and TRBJ2-3 proteins around the CDR3, the complete variable domain is EPEVTQTPSHQVTQMGQEVILRCVPISNHLYFYWYRQILGQKVEFLVSFYNNEISEKSEIFDDQFSVERPDGSNFTLKIRSTKLEDSAMYFCASSEPGGPRNTQYFGPGTRLTVL.